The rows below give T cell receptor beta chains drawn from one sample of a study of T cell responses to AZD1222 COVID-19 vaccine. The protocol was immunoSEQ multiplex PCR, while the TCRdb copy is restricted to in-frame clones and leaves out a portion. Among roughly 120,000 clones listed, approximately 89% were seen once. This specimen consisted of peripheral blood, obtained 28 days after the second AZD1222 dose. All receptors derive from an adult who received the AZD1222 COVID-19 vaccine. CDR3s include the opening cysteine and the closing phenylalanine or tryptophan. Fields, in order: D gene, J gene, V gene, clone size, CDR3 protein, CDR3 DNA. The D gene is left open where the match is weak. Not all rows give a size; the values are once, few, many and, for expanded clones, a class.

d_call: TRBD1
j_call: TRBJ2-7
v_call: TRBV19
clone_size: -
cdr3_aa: CASSMSGTGDYEQYF
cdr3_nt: TGTGCCAGTAGTATGTCTGGGACAGGGGACTACGAGCAGTACTTC

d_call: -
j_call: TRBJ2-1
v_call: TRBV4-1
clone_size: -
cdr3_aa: CASSQGLSSYNEQFF
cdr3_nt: TGCGCCAGCAGCCAAGGACTTAGCTCCTACAATGAGCAGTTCTTC

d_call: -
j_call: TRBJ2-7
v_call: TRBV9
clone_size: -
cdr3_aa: CASSGNLNDQYEQYF
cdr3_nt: TGTGCCAGCAGCGGAAACCTAAACGACCAATACGAGCAGTACTTC

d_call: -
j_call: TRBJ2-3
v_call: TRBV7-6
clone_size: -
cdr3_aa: CASSPLRLDTQYF
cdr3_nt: TGTGCCAGCAGCCCCCTTCGGCTGGATACGCAGTATTTT

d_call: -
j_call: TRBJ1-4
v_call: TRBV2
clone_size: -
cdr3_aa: CASERQVGNEKLFF
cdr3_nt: TGTGCCAGCGAACGACAGGTGGGAAATGAAAAACTGTTTTTT

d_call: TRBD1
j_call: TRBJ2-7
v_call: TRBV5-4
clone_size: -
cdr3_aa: CASSTLTGANLYEQYF
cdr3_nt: TGTGCCAGCAGCACCCTGACAGGGGCTAACCTATACGAGCAGTACTTC

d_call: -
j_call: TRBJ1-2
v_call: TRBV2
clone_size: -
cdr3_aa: CASSEEDRGGYGYTF
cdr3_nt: TGTGCCAGCAGTGAAGAGGATAGGGGAGGCTATGGCTACACCTTC

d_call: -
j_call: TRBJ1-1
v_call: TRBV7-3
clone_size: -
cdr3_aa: CASSHPGGQTEAFF
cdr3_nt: TGTGCCAGCAGCCATCCGGGGGGCCAAACTGAAGCTTTCTTT

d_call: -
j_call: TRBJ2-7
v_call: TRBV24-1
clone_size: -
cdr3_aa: CATSDSGHEQYF
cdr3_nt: TGTGCCACCAGTGATTCCGGGCACGAGCAGTACTTC

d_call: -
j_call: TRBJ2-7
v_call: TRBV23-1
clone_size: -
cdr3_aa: CASSHGVRDEQYF
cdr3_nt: TGCGCCAGCAGTCACGGGGTGCGCGACGAGCAGTACTTC

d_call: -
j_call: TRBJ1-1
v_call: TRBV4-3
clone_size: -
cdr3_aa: CASSQAQGDTEAFF
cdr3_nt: TGCGCCAGCAGCCAAGCACAGGGAGACACTGAAGCTTTCTTT

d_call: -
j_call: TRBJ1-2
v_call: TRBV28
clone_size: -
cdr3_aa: CASSRSLGRYYGYTF
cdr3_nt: TGTGCCAGCAGTAGAAGTCTTGGGAGATACTATGGCTACACCTTC

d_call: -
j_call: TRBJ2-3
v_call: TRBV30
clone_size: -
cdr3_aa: CAWSVQAAPTDTQYF
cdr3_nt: TGTGCCTGGAGTGTACAGGCCGCACCCACAGATACGCAGTATTTT

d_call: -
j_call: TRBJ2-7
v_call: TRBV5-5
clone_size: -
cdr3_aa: CASSLGENYEQYF
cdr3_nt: TGTGCCAGCAGCTTGGGGGAAAACTACGAGCAGTACTTC

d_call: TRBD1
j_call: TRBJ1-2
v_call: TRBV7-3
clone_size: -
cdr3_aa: CASSFPGTEARSGYTF
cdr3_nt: TGTGCCAGCAGCTTTCCCGGGACAGAGGCTCGGAGCGGCTACACCTTC

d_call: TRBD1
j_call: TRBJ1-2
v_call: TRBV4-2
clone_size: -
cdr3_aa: CASSQGVTPGTGYGYTF
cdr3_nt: TGTGCCAGCAGCCAAGGGGTCACTCCCGGGACAGGGTATGGCTACACCTTC

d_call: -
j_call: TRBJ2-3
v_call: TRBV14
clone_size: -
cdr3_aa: CASSRDFRTDTQYF
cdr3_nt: TGTGCCAGCAGCCGGGACTTTCGCACAGATACGCAGTATTTT

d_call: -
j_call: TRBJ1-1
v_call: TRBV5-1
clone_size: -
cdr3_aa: CASSIRDTEAFF
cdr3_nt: TGCGCCAGCAGCATCCGGGACACTGAAGCTTTCTTT

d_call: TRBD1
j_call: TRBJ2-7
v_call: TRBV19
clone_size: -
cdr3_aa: CASREVGDRAPYEQYF
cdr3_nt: TGTGCCAGTAGAGAGGTAGGGGACAGAGCTCCCTACGAGCAGTACTTC

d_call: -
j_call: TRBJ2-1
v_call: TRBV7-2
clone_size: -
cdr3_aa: CASSSGGLGNEQFF
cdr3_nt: TGTGCCAGCAGCTCAGGGGGGCTGGGGAATGAGCAGTTCTTC

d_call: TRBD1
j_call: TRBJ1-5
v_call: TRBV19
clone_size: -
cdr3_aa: CASSIPGQGPNQPQHF
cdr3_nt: TGTGCCAGTAGTATCCCCGGACAGGGACCCAATCAGCCCCAGCATTTT

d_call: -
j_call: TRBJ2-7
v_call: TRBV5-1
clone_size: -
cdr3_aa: CASSEAYEQYF
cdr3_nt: TGCGCCAGCTCAGAGGCGTACGAGCAGTACTTC

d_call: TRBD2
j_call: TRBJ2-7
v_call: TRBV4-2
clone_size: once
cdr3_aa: CASSQDDAGGPDEQYF
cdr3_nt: TGTGCCAGCAGCCAAGATGATGCGGGAGGGCCGGACGAGCAGTACTTC

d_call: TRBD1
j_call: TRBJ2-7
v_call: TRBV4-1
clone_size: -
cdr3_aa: CASSPQGTGTGNDEQYF
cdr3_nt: TGCGCCAGCAGCCCACAAGGTACCGGGACAGGGAACGACGAGCAGTACTTC

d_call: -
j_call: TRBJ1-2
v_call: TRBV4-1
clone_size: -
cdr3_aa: CASSQVVQAKTDGYTF
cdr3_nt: TGCGCCAGCAGCCAAGTAGTACAGGCCAAAACGGATGGCTACACCTTC

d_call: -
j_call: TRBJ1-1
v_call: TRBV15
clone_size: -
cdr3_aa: CATSTGSNTEAFF
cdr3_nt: TGTGCCACCAGCACAGGATCGAACACTGAAGCTTTCTTT

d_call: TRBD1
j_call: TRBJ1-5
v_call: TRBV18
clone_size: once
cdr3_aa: CASSPLTGDQPQHF
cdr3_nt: TGTGCCAGCTCACCGCTCACAGGGGATCAGCCCCAGCATTTT

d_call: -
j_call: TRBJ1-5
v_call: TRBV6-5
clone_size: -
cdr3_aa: CASSYSQAKHQPQHF
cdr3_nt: TGTGCCAGCAGTTACTCCCAGGCAAAGCATCAGCCCCAGCATTTT

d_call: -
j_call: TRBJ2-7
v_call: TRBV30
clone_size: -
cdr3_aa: CAWSVRSTAGSYEQYF
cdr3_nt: TGTGCCTGGAGTGTACGGAGTACAGCCGGATCCTACGAGCAGTACTTC

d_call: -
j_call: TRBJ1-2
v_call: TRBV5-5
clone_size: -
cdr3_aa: CASSSPEAANYGYTF
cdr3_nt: TGTGCCAGCAGCTCCCCCGAGGCGGCAAACTATGGCTACACCTTC

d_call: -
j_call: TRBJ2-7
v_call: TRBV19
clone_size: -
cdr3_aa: CASSTDFSSYEQYF
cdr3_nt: TGTGCCAGTAGTACGGACTTTTCCTCCTACGAGCAGTACTTC

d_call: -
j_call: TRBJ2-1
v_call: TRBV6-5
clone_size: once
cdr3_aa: CASSWRKRDNEQFF
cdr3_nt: TGTGCCAGCAGCTGGAGGAAAAGAGACAATGAGCAGTTCTTC

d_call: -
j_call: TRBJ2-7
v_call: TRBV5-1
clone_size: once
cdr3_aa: CASSVDGVVRYYEQYF
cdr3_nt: TGCGCCAGCAGCGTGGACGGGGTAGTAAGGTATTACGAGCAGTACTTC

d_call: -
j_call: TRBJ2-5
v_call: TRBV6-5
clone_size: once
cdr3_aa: CASSTPKTQYF
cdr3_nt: TGTGCCAGCAGTACCCCCAAAACCCAGTACTTC

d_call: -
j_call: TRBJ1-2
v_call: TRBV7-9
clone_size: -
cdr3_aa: CASSLGVSGRYGYTF
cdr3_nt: TGTGCCAGCAGCTTAGGTGTTTCAGGGCGCTATGGCTACACCTTC

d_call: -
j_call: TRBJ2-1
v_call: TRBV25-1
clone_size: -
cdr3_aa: CASSEAYNEQFF
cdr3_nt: TGTGCCAGCAGTGAGGCGTACAATGAGCAGTTCTTC

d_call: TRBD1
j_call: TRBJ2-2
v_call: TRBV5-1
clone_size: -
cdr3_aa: CASSLYRDRFPFLNTGELFF
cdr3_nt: TGCGCCAGCAGCTTGTATCGGGACAGGTTCCCATTCCTGAACACCGGGGAGCTGTTTTTT